This T cell receptor (beta chain) was obtained from a study of PD-1 blockade in classical Hodgkin lymphoma. This clone turned up a few times. Its antigen is currently unknown. Points from the study as a whole: Complete responders' diversity at baseline resembled that of newly diagnosed patients. By C4D1, diversity of CD4+ TCRs had risen significantly, whereas that of CD8+ TCRs had not.

Trimming cost V 7 bases and J 1 base, with 4 bases left between them. The CDR3 runs to 11 residues. Germline lookup yields CDR1 MNHEY and CDR2 SVGAGI. Every patient had relapsed following autologous stem cell transplantation, and cohorts differed in brentuximab vedotin exposure. Measured with immunoSEQ multiplex PCR; TCRdb has only the in-frame clones, and not every one. The sample lists over 11,000 clones; about 73% were seen once. V usage is TRBV6-5 and J usage is TRBJ1-1; D unclear. This TCR was recovered from a human donor with classical Hodgkin lymphoma. Specimen: peripheral blood mononuclear cells (PBMCs), collected before the second cycle of nivolumab. The CDR3 loop reads CASKENTEAFF. For the CDR3, the DNA is TGTGCCAGCAAGGAGAACACTGAAGCTTTCTTT.